This TCR beta chain was sequenced during a study of shared T cell receptors in the human thymus. TCRdb's copy holds only in-frame clones and misses some; the assay was immunoSEQ multiplex PCR. Found here are about 380,000 clones, 85% to 95% of them singletons; the top ten hold around 0.019%. This clone has only a few counts. Per the germline V gene, CDR1 is SEHNR and CDR2 is FQNEAQ (reference sequence). V trimming: 1 base; J trimming: 9 bases; junction bases outside the gene matches: 3. The CDR3 extends over 15 amino acids. This receptor was obtained from a human donor. Specimen: thymocytes. The V call is TRBV7-9, the J call TRBJ2-1; 13 nucleotides align to TRBD2. CDR3 protein: CASSLGTSGSPEQFF. CDR3 DNA sequence: TGTGCCAGCAGCTTAGGGACTAGCGGGAGTCCTGAGCAGTTCTTC.